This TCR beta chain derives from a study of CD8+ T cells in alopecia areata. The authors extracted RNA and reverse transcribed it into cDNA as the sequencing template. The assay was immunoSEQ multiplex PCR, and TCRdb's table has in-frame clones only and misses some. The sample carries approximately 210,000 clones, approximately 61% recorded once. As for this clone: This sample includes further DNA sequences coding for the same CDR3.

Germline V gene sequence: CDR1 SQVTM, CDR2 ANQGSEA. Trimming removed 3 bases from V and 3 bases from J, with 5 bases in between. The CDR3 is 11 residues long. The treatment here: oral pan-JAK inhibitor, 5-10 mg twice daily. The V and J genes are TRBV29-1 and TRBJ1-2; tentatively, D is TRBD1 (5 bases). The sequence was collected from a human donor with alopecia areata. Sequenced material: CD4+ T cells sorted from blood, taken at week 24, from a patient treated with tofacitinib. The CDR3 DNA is TGCAGCGTTGACAGGGACTATGGCTACACCTTC. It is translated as CSVDRDYGYTF.